Below, 24 T cell receptor delta chains from the same sample are listed, as sequenced in a study of gamma-delta chains in newborns, infants, children. TCRdb reprocessed the reads using CATT. The sample yields roughly 4,200 delta-chain clones, less than 7% seen once. Sequenced material: blood. The receptors here all came from a child who was a newborn, infant or young child, either healthy, febrile or measles-vaccinated (not recorded which).

In its sample, this clone is medium-sized. This chain uses TRDV2 with TRDJ3; 10 positions match TRDD3. Per the germline V gene, CDR1 is GEAIGNYY and CDR2 is EKD. The CDR3 runs to 19 residues. V dropped 0 bases and J dropped 0; count of bases not matched to a gene: 4. The CDR3 loop is CACDTVLGDFSWDTRQMFF. The DNA of the CDR3 is TGTGCCTGTGACACCGTACTGGGGGATTTCTCCTGGGACACCCGACAGATGTTTTTC.

The chain recombines TRDV2 with TRDJ3, with 10 bases lining up with TRDD3. TCRdb carries no J gene annotation; the J gene was assigned here by matching the DNA with germline. There are 19 residues in the CDR3. The V and J ends lost 0 bases and 0 bases, in that order; junction bases with no gene match: 4. Germline V CDR1 and CDR2: GEAIGNYY, EKD. CDR3 DNA: TGTGCCTGTGACACCGGGGGATACGCAAGCTCCTGGGACACCCGACAGATGTTTTTC. Protein product: CACDTGGYASSWDTRQMFF.

The chain joins TRDV2 to TRDJ3; 10 bases align to TRDD3. With V trimmed by 3 bases and J by 0 bases, 7 bases remained unmatched. Germline V lookup: CDR1 GEAIGNYY, CDR2 EKD. The CDR3 is 19 amino acids. In nucleotides, the CDR3 is TGTGCCTGTGACCCGCTACTGGGGGATGCCTCCTGGGACACCCGACAGATGTTTTTC. It encodes CACDPLLGDASWDTRQMFF.

A remark on this clone: Since a much larger clone is just one base distant, this may be a read error. This chain links TRDV2 with TRDJ3; 13 bases agree with TRDD3. CDR1 is GEAIGNYY and CDR2 is EKD in the germline V gene. This CDR3 spans 19 amino acids. CDR3 amino acids: CACDTYWGIRSWDARQMFF. The DNA for the CDR3 is TGTGCCTGTGACACGTACTGGGGGATACGCTCCTGGGACGCCCGACAGATGTTTTTC.

A few counts support this clone. The rearrangement joins TRDV2 to TRDJ3; 10 bases match TRDD3. The germline V gene encodes CDR1 GEAIGNYY and CDR2 EKD. V was pared by 0 bases and J by 0 bases, with 7 bases of the junction left unmatched. CDR3 length: 20 amino acids. CDR3 protein: CACDTWGDTGSSWDTRQMFF. CDR3 in DNA: TGTGCCTGTGACACCTGGGGGGATACGGGGAGCTCCTGGGACACCCGACAGATGTTTTTC.

The chain has TRDV2 and TRDJ2, with D perhaps TRDD3 (6 bases). V was trimmed by 3 bases and J by 0 bases, leaving 16 bases between them. Germline loops: CDR1 GEAIGNYY, CDR2 EKD. The CDR3 consists of 17 residues. The CDR3 sequence: CACDSLGALSLTAQLFF. CDR3 coding DNA: TGTGCCTGTGACTCCTTGGGGGCTCTCTCTTTGACAGCACAACTCTTCTTT.

With respect to this clone: A much more abundant neighbour one base away suggests this may be a read error. The rearrangement uses TRDV2 and TRDJ1; 8 bases fit TRDD3. TCRdb supplies no J gene; here it was assigned by aligning the nucleotide sequence to germline. Per the germline V gene, CDR1 is GEAIGNYY and CDR2 is EKD. The CDR3 consists of 13 residues. The J segment lost 2 bases and the V segment lost 7 bases, leaving 5 bases of the junction unmatched. The CDR3 loop reads CAWEYWGTDKLIF. Written as DNA, the CDR3 is TGTGCCTGGGAGTACTGGGGGACCGATAAACTCATCTTT.

This clone is medium-sized within its sample. The rearrangement links TRDV2 to TRDJ3, with 7 bases fitting TRDD3. V trimming: 0 bases; J trimming: 2 bases; junction bases outside the gene matches: 9. CDR3 size: 19 residues. Germline lookup yields CDR1 GEAIGNYY and CDR2 EKD. CDR3 bases: TGTGCCTGTGACACCGTACTGGGGCTCGGGGCCTGGGACACCCGACAGATGTTTTTC. Amino acids: CACDTVLGLGAWDTRQMFF.

The chain is built from TRDV2 and TRDJ3; 13 bases match TRDD3. The CDR3 contains 20 residues. In germline, CDR1 is GEAIGNYY, CDR2 EKD. With 0 bases clipped from V and 0 bases from J, the junction kept 4 bases outside the gene matches. The CDR3 is CACDTVLGDTYSWDTRQMFF. CDR3 DNA sequence: TGTGCCTGTGACACCGTACTGGGGGATACGTACTCCTGGGACACCCGACAGATGTTTTTC.

The chain has TRDV2 and TRDJ3; 12 bases line up with TRDD3. The V and J ends lost 0 bases and 0 bases, in that order; junction bases with no gene match: 8. The CDR3 sequence is 21 residues long. Germline-derived CDR1 and CDR2 are GEAIGNYY and EKD. The CDR3 region is CACDTVLGDTTASWDTRQMFF. The CDR3 coding sequence is TGTGCCTGTGACACCGTACTGGGGGATACTACGGCCTCCTGGGACACCCGACAGATGTTTTTC.

This clone appeared once. The genes are TRDV2 and TRDJ3, with 13 bases aligning to TRDD3. The J gene, absent from TCRdb, was called here by matching the DNA to germline. The J segment lost 0 bases and the V segment lost 1 base, leaving 11 bases of the junction unmatched. Looked up from germline, CDR1 is GEAIGNYY and CDR2 is EKD. The CDR3 covers 22 residues. The CDR3 here is CACDTASTGGYGSSWDTRQMFF. CDR3 DNA: TGTGCCTGTGACACGGCCAGTACTGGGGGATACGGAAGCTCCTGGGACACCCGACAGATGTTTTTC.

This clone was detected only a few times. V gene TRDV3 combines with J gene TRDJ2; 8 bases match TRDD3. Germline lookup yields CDR1 TVYSNPD and CDR2 GDNSRS (reference sequence). The CDR3 covers 14 residues. V trimming: 0 bases; J trimming: 0 bases; junction bases outside the gene matches: 0. Here the CDR3 reads CAFSWGTLTAQLFF. CDR3 coding DNA: TGTGCCTTTAGCTGGGGGACTTTGACAGCACAACTCTTCTTT. The variable domain in full, with the rest retrieved from reference TRDV3 and TRDJ2, is CDKVTQSSPDQTVASGSEVVLLCTYDTVYSNPDLFWYRIRPDYSFQFVFYGDNSRSEGADFTQGRFSVKHILTQKAFHLVISPVRTEDSATYYCAFSWGTLTAQLFFGKGTQLIVEP.

In nucleotides, the CDR3 is TGTGCCTGTGACTACTGGGGATACACCGATAAACTCATCTTT. Its protein is CACDYWGYTDKLIF. The V call is TRDV2, the J call TRDJ1, with TRDD3 matching over 7 bases. Trimming at V came to 3 bases and at J to 0 bases, leaving 3 bases not matched to a gene. CDR1 and CDR2 from the germline V gene are GEAIGNYY and EKD. There are 14 residues in the CDR3.

Points on this clone: At one of its ends the junction is not consistent with the germline gene, which may arise from a read error. This rearrangement joins TRDV2 to TRDJ3; the match to TRDD3 covers 13 bases. The CDR3 contains 21 residues. Germline-derived CDR1 and CDR2 are GEAIGNYY and EKD. The CDR3 here is CACDPVLGDTVVSWDTRQVFF. Written as DNA, the CDR3 is TGTGCCTGTGACCCGGTACTGGGGGATACGGTTGTATCCTGGGACACCCGACAGGTGTTTTTC.

V and J are TRDV1 and TRDJ2; 7 bases line up with TRDD3. CDR3 size: 16 residues. The germline CDR1 and CDR2 sequences are TSWWSYY and QGS. Trimming at V came to 3 bases and at J to 0 bases, leaving 4 bases not matched to a gene. The CDR3 region is CALGEGDLALTAQLFF. The CDR3 DNA reads as TGTGCTCTTGGGGAGGGGGATTTAGCTTTGACAGCACAACTCTTCTTT.

The chain uses TRDV1 and TRDJ1; 12 bases are shared with TRDD3. Germline CDR1 reads TSWWSYY; CDR2 reads QGS. V trimming: 2 bases; J trimming: 5 bases; junction bases outside the gene matches: 12. The CDR3 has 18 amino acids. In nucleotides, the CDR3 is TGTGCTCTTGGGGAATTAGTTTATTCTGGGGGATACGGGGATAAACTCATCTTT. This codes for CALGELVYSGGYGDKLIF.

Of note for this clone: A junction boundary mismatches the germline segment, possibly from a read error. The rearrangement joins TRDV2 to TRDJ2, with 10 positions matching TRDD3. The germline gives CDR1 GEAIGNYY, CDR2 EKD. The CDR3 runs to 15 residues. The CDR3 DNA reads as TGTGCCTGTGACACTCTGGGGGATATAGGAGCACAACCCTTCTTT. Its protein is CACDTLGDIGAQPFF.

The sample holds a few counts of this clone. The V call is TRDV2, the J call TRDJ3; TRDD3 matches at 12 bases. V dropped 2 bases and J dropped 0; count of bases not matched to a gene: 4. CDR3 length: 19 residues. In germline, CDR1 is GEAIGNYY, CDR2 EKD. The DNA for the CDR3 is TGTGCCTGTGACATACTGGGGGATACTGTCTCCTGGGACACCCGACAGATGTTTTTC. Its translation: CACDILGDTVSWDTRQMFF.

Within the sample, this clone is large (0.1 to 1%). Other DNA sequences of this sample code for an identical CDR3. This chain links TRDV2 with TRDJ3; the match to TRDD3 covers 8 bases. V shed 0 bases and J 0 bases; nucleotides not matched to a gene: 6. The CDR3 extends over 19 amino acids. Germline loops: CDR1 GEAIGNYY, CDR2 EKD. The CDR3 here is CACDTVLGVSSWDTRQMFF. The CDR3 DNA sequence: TGTGCCTGTGACACCGTACTGGGGGTTAGCTCCTGGGACACCCGACAGATGTTTTTC.

By frequency in the sample, this clone is medium-sized. This CDR3 is also generated by other DNA sequences in the sample. The V and J genes are TRDV2 and TRDJ2; TRDD3 might be the D (6 bases). CDR1 is GEAIGNYY, CDR2 EKD, per germline. The CDR3 spans 16 residues. The V end was cut by 0 bases, the J end by 0 bases, with 10 bases between. In DNA form, the CDR3 reads TGTGCCTGTGACACCGTGGGGGGAGCTTTGACAGCACAACTCTTCTTT. This codes for CACDTVGGALTAQLFF.

The CDR3 loop reads CACDTLCTGGASWDTRQMFF. CDR3 bases: TGTGCCTGTGACACCCTCTGTACTGGGGGAGCCTCCTGGGACACCCGACAGATGTTTTTC. The J gene is TRDJ3, the V gene TRDV2; the match to TRDD3 covers 9 bases. Germline V gives CDR1 GEAIGNYY, CDR2 EKD. The length of the CDR3 is 20 residues. V lost 0 bases, J lost 0 bases, and 8 bases stayed unmatched.

The V gene is TRDV2, the J gene TRDJ3, with TRDD3 as a possible D gene (5 bases). The germline gives CDR1 GEAIGNYY, CDR2 EKD. Trimming removed 0 bases from V and 0 bases from J, with 11 bases in between. CDR3 size: 18 residues. CDR3 DNA sequence: TGTGCCTGTGACACCTTATGGGGTAGCTCCTGGGACACCCGACAGATGTTTTTC. It specifies CACDTLWGSSWDTRQMFF.

This clone was recorded a few times. The genes are TRDV2 and TRDJ3, with 9 bases lining up with TRDD3. The V gene's germline CDR1 is GEAIGNYY and CDR2 EKD. The trim removed 1 base at V and 0 bases at J, leaving 3 bases unmatched. The CDR3 totals 18 residues. The CDR3 is CACDTTGGSSWDTRQMFF. The CDR3 nucleotides are TGTGCCTGTGACACTACTGGGGGAAGCTCCTGGGACACCCGACAGATGTTTTTC.

This clone was counted once. The rearrangement joins TRDV3 to TRDJ1; 11 nucleotides match TRDD3. Since TCRdb gives no J gene, matching the DNA to germline was used here to assign it. V was clipped by 4 bases and J by 4 bases; unmatched bases: 14. The CDR3 is 16 residues long. Germline-derived CDR1 and CDR2 are TVYSNPD and GDNSRS (reference sequence). In nucleotides, the CDR3 is TGTGCCTCCGCCGTGGGGGATACGCGTTTTATCGATAAACTCATCTTT. Its translation: CASAVGDTRFIDKLIF.